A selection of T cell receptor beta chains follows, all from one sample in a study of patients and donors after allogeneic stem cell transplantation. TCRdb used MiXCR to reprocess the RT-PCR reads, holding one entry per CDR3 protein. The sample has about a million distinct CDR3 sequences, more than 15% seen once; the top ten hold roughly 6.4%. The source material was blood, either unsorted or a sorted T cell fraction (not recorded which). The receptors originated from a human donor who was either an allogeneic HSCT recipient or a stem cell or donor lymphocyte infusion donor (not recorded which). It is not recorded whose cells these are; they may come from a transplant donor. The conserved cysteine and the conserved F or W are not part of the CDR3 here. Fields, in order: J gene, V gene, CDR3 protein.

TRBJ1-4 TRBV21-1 ASSKKRGPGDGEKLF
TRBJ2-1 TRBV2 ASTSRTSASYNEQF
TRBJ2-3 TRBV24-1 ATQQADTQY
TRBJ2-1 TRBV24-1 ATSDRTSGGDYEQF
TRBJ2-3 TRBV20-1 SARGQGGDTQY
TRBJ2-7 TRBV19 ASSSQRGAREQY
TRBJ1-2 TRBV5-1 ASSWGDRDNYGYT
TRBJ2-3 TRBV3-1 ASSQDGSGRRTDTQY
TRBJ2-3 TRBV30 AWSPSPRDTQY
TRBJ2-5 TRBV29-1 SVERRQTQY
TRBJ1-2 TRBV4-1 ASSQEEGTGGWGYGYT
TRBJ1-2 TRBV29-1 SVLRGAGGYT
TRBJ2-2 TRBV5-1 ASKVRADTGELF
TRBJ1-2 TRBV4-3 ASSQDFRGYGYT
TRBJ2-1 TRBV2 ASSGGDRSYNEQF
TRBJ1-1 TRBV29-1 SVPGTGTEAF
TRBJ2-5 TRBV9 ASSVLGTSDQETQY
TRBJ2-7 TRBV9 ASSENGGEQY
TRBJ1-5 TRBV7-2 ASSSGIPGISNQPQH
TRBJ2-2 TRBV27 ASSPRTVLTGELF
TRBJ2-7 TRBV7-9 ASSLENGGGSEQY
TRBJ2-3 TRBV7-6 ASSTGLALNTDTQY
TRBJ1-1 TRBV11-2 ASSHGVNEAF
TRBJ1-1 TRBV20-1 SAQTARGTEAF
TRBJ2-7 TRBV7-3 ASSVSGGVYEQY
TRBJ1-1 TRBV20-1 SARGTGRSTAYMNTEAF
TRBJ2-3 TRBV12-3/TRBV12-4 ASSPLGAGGRDTQY
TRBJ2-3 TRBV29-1 SVEGTGSTDTQY
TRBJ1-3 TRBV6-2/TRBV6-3 ASSPRRTSPGNTIY
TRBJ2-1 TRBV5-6 AINSLWGSYNEQF
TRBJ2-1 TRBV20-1 SGGKSSYNEQF
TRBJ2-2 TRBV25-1 ASSVAGTGFGELF
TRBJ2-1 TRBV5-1 ASSSSSGWYNEQF
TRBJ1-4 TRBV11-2 ASSFDRARHEKLF
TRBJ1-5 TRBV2 ASSDGTRNQPQH
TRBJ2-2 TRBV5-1 ASSWGRTTGELF
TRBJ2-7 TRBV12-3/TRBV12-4 ASSKTGLAGPSYEQY
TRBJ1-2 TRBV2 ASTGDRAYYGYT
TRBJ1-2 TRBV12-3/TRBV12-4 ASSLRVVGGYT
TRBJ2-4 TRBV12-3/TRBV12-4 ASRQRQGGFGIQY
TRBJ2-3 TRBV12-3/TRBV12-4 ASRTYTDTQY
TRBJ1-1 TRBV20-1 SASPANTEAF
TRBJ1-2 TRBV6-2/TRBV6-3 ATPTIQGTYGYT
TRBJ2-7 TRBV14 ASRAGTYEQY
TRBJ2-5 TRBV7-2 ASSLTIAGGQETQY
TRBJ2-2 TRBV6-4 ASMSQNTGELF
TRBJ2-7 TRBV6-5 ASSYAGLAGGNTEQY
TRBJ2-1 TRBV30 AWSLQTRTRANNEQF
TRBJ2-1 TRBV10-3 AISGQANIINYNEQI
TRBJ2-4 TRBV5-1 ASSWRPAGGQVAKNIQY
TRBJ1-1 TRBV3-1 ASSLSTGKKGSTEAF
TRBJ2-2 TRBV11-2 AGRQGIGELF
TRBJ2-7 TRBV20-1 SAVVLRGSYEQY